This TCR beta chain was obtained from a study of blood T cell repertoires in COVID-19. Libraries were prepared by immunoSEQ multiplex PCR; TCRdb keeps only in-frame clonotypes and omits some of them. The data hold fewer than 130,000 clones, with around 68% observed a single time. This receptor was obtained from an older woman with acute or convalescent COVID-19. Source material: peripheral blood.

The CDR3 loop reads CASDDRGNQPQHF. Written as DNA, the CDR3 is TGTGCCAGCGATGACAGGGGCAATCAGCCCCAGCATTTT. J is TRBJ1-5 and V is TRBV6-5, with 7 bases fitting TRBD1. This CDR3 contains 13 residues. The ends lost 8 bases at V and 2 bases at J; junction bases unmatched: 3. Per the germline V gene, CDR1 is MNHEY and CDR2 is SVGAGI.